This T cell receptor beta chain stems from a study of CD8+ T cells in alopecia areata. The study's findings and limits: Affected lesional scalp, above all in alopecia totalis/universalis, was more clonal than normal scalp.

This CDR3 spans 17 amino acids. Germline values: CDR1 GTSNPN, CDR2 SVGIG (reference sequence). V was trimmed by 3 bases and J by 3 bases, leaving 24 bases between them. Details on this clone: Its antigen is unknown.

RNA extraction and reverse transcription yielded cDNA as sequencing template. Here immunoSEQ multiplex PCR was the method, and the copy in TCRdb shows in-frame clones only, minus some. The sample includes more than 200,000 clones, roughly 69% of them seen just once. The starting material was CD4+ T cells sorted from blood, obtained at week 0. The rearrangement joins TRBV30 to TRBJ2-7; no clear D. This receptor was obtained from a human donor with alopecia areata. The CDR3 DNA sequence: TGTGCCTGGAGCGACGGGCAGATAGTGGGAAACAACTACGAGCAGTACTTC. The encoded protein is CAWSDGQIVGNNYEQYF.